The present T cell receptor beta chain was sequenced within a study of cytomegalovirus exposure and HLA in healthy donors. J gave up 6 bases and V 7 bases, and 6 bases lay outside the gene matches. This CDR3 is 13 amino acids long. Germline loops: CDR1 SNHLY, CDR2 FYNNEI. Study-wide results and caveats: Later analysis identified several of the most significant clusters that appeared linked to common viral pathogens.

This clone was observed a handful of times. Its antigen is unknown. The PCR was carried out with 60 Vbeta primers and 13 Jbeta primers. This table comes from immunoSEQ multiplex PCR, and its TCRdb copy is limited to in-frame clones, with some not included. The repertoire consists of roughly 160,000 clones, with over 80% occurring once and the leading ten covering over 2%. Specimen: PBMCs. The origin of this receptor is a male donor in good health and CMV-seronegative. This sequence joins TRBV2 and TRBJ1-2, with TRBD1 matching 9 bases. CDR3 in amino acids: CASTMGQGNGYTF. The CDR3 nucleotides are TGTGCCAGCACTATGGGACAGGGAAATGGCTACACCTTC.